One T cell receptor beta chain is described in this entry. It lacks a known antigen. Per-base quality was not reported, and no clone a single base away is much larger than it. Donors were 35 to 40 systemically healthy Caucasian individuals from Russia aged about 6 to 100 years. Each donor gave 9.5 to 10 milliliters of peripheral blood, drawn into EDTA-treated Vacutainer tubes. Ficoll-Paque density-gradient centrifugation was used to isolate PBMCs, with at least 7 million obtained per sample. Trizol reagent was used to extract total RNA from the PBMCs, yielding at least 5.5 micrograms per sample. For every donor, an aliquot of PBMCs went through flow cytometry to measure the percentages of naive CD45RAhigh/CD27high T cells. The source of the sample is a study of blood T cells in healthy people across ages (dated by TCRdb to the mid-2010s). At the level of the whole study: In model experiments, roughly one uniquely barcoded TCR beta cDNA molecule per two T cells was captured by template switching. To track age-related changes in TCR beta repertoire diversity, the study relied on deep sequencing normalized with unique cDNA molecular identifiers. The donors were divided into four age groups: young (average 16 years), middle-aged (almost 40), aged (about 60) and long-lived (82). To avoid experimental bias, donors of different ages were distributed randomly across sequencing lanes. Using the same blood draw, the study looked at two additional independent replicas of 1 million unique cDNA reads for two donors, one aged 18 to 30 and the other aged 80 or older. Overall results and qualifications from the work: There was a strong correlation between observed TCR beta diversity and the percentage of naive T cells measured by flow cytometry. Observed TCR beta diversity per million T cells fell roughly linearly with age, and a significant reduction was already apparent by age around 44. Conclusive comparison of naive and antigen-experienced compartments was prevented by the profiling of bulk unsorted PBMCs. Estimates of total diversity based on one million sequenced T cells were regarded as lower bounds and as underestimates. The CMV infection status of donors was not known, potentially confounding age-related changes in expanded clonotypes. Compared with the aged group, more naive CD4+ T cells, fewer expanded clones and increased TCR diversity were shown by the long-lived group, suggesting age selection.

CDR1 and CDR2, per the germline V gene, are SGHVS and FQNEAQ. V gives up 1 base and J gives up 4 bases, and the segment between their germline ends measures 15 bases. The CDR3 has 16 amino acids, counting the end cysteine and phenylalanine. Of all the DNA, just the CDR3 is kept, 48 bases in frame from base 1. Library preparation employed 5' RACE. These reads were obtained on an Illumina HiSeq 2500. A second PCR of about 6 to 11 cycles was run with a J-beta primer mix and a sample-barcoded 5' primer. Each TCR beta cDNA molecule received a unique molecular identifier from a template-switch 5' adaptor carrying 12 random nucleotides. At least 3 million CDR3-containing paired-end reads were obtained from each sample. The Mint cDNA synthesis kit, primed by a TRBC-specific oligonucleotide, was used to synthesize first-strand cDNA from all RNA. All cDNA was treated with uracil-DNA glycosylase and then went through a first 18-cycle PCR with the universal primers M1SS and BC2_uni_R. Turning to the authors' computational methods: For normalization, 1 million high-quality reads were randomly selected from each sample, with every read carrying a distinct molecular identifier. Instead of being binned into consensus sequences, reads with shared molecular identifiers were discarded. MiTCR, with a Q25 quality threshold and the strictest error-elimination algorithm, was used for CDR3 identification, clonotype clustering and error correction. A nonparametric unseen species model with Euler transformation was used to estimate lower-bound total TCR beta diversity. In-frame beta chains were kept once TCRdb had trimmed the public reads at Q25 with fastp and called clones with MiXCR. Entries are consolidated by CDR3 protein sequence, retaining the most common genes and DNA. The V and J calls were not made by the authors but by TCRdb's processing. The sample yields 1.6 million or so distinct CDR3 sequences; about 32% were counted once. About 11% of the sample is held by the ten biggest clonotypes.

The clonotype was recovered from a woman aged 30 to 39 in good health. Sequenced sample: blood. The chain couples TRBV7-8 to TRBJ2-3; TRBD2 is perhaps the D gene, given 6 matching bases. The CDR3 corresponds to CASSLGGGFSSDTQYF. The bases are TGTGCCAGCAGCTTAGGGGGAGGATTTAGTTCAGATACGCAGTATTTT.